This TCR beta chain is from a study of CD8 T cells in Susac syndrome (dated by TCRdb to the late 2010s). In terms of the full investigation: Whether CD8+ T cell activation and differentiation in Susac syndrome was antigen driven was tested using repertoire sequencing. Broad study findings and their caveats: The number of individuals in the TCR sequencing and HLA analysis was acknowledged as relatively small.

Peripheral blood CD8+ and CD4+ T cells from healthy donors, Susac syndrome patients and multiple sclerosis patients were profiled using high-throughput TCR beta sequencing. The multiple sclerosis controls were treatment-naive patients whose relapsing-remitting disease, either stable or active, fulfilled the revised McDonald criteria. Bulk CD8+ and CD4+ T cells were purified by magnetic negative isolation, whereas CD8+ TEMRA cells were enriched by FACS. Blood was collected in EDTA tubes and processed within 24 hours, with PBMCs isolated through density gradient centrifugation. PBMCs intended for TCR sequencing were cryopreserved in liquid nitrogen and thawed later in a water bath at 37 degrees C. Purity of sorted or isolated CD4+, CD8+ and CD8+ TEMRA cells was at least 90%. RNA was extracted with the RNeasy kit and 0.5 to 1 ug was reverse transcribed using random hexamers. TCR beta CDR3 regions were amplified with the immunoSEQ multiplex PCR assay covering 54 Vbeta and 13 Jbeta segments. Bias from PCR amplification was corrected by using a synthetic template baseline for primer optimization and for computational correction. Under the source paper's analysis protocol: Reads were annotated to V, D and J genes per IMGT and analyzed with immunoSEQ Analyzer, keeping only productive sequences. To calculate clonality, Shannon entropy was normalized by log2 of the number of productive unique sequences and then subtracted from one. Public and private clones were assessed among the 100 most prevalent clones of each patient and control. Clones were defined as Susac-specific when absent from the healthy and MS cohorts, from over a thousand published viral clones and from other ImmuneACCESS disease sequences. In TCRdb, the public reads were trimmed at Q25 with fastp and aligned with MiXCR, with productive beta chains retained. For every CDR3 protein sequence, its rows merge into one entry that carries the most common genes and DNA. TCRdb, rather than the study authors, made the V and J calls. The sample profile shows about 170,000 distinct CDR3 sequences; 93% of them were found once. Roughly 0.1% of the sample lies in the top ten.

This clonotype was seen once. The target of this receptor is not known. Per-nucleotide qualities are absent, and no much larger clonotype sits a single base away. A single read offers scant evidence. At the junction V is shortened by 1 base and J by 2 bases, with 10 bases in between. Inclusive of the bounding cysteine and phenylalanine, the CDR3 is 14 residues long. Just the 42-base CDR3 DNA is kept, in frame starting at base 1. The germline V gene supplies CDR1 SGHRS and CDR2 YFSETQ. This sequence originates from a human donor with multiple sclerosis. The chain links TRBV5-1 with TRBJ2-7; the best D guess is TRBD1, with 5 bases matching. Sequencing was done on a sample of CD4+ T cells from PBMCs. The CDR3 corresponds to CASSLQGSAYEQYF. Read as DNA, the sequence is TGCGCCAGCAGCTTGCAGGGTTCAGCCTACGAGCAGTACTTC.